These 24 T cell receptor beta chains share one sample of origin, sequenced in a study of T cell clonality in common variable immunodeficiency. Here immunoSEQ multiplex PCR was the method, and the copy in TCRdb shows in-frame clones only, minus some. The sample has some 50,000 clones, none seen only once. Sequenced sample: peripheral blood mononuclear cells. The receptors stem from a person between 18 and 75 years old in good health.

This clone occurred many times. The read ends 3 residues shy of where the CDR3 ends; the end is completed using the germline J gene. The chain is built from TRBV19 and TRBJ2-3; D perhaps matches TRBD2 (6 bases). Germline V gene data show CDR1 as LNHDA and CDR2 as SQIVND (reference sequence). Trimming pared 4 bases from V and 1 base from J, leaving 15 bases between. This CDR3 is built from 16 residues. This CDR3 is CASSRGFGGGTDTQYF. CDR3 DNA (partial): TGTGCCAGTAGTAGGGGGTTCGGGGGAGGCACAGATACG.

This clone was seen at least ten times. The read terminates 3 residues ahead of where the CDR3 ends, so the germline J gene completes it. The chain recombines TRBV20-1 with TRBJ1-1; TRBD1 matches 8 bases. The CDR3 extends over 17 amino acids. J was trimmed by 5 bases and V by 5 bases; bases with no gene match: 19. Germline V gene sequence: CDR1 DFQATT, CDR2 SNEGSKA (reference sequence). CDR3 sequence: CSAGGTGHVIAMTEAFF. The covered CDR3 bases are TGCAGTGCTGGGGGGACAGGTCATGTAATCGCGATGACTGAA.

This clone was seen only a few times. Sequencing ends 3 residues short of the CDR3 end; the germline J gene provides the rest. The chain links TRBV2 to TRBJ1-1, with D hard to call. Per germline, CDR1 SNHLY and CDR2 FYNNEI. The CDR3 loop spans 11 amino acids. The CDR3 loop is CASSESGEAFF. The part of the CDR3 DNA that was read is TGTGCCAGCAGTGAGTCGGGGGAA. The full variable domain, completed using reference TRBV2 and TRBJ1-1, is EPEVTQTPSHQVTQMGQEVILRCVPISNHLYFYWYRQILGQKVEFLVSFYNNEISEKSEIFDDQFSVERPDGSNFTLKIRSTKLEDSAMYFCASSESGEAFFGQGTRLTVV.

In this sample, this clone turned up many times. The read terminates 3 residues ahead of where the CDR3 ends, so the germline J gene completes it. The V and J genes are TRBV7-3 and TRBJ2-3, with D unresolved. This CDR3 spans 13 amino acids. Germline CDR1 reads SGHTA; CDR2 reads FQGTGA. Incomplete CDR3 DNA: TGTGCCAGCAGCTACACAAGACAAGAGACG. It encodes CASSYTRQET. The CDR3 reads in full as CASSYTRQETQYF. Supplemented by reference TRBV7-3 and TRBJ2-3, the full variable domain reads GAGVSQTPSNKVTEKGKYVELRCDPISGHTALYWYRQSLGQGPEFLIYFQGTGAADDSGLPNDRFFAVRPEGSVSTLKIQRTERGDSAVYLCASSYTRQETQYFGPGTRLTVL.

The CDR3 is CASSLLAGGEDEQFF. CDR3 DNA (partial): TGCGCCAGCAGCCTTCTAGCGGGGGGGGAGGATGAG. The chain carries TRBV5-1 and TRBJ2-1; TRBD2 matches 12 bases. The CDR3 end is not reached by the read, which stops 3 residues before it; the germline J gene fills it in. Germline loops: CDR1 SGHRS, CDR2 YFSETQ. Germline trimming cut 4 bases from V and 8 bases from J; bases unmatched to any gene: 7. The CDR3 is 15 residues long.

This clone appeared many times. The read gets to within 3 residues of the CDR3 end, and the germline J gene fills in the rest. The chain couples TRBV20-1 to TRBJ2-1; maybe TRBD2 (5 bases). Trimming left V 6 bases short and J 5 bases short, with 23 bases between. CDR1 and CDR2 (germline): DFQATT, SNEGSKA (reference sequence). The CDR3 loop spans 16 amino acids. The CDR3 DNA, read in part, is TGCAGTGCGCCCAAAGATCGGGGTAGCATACACAATGAG. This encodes CSAPKDRGSIHNE. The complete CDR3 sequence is CSAPKDRGSIHNEQFF.

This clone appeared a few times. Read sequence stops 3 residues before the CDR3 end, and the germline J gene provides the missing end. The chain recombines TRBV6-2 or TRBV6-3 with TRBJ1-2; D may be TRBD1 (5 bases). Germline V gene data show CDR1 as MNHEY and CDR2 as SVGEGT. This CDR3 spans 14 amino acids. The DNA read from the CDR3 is TGTGCCAGCAGGACTAGCGGGGGAACAGATACC. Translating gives CASRTSGGTDT. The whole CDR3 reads CASRTSGGTDTYTF.

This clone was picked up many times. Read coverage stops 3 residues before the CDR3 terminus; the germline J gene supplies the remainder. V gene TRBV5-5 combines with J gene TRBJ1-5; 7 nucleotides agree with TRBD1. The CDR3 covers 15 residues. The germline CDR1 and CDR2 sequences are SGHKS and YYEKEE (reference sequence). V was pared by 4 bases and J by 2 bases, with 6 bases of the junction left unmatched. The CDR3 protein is CASSPTGERNQPQHF. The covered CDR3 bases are TGTGCCAGCAGCCCAACAGGGGAGCGCAATCAGCCC.

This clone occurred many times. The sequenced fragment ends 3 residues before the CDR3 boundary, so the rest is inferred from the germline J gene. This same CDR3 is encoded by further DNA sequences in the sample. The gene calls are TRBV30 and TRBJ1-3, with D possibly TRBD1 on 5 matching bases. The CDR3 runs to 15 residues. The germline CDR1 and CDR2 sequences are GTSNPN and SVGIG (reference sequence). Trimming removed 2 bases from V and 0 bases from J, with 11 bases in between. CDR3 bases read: TGTGCCTGGAGTCCGGTCAGGGTCTCTGGAAACACC. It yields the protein CAWSPVRVSGNT. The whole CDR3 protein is CAWSPVRVSGNTIYF.

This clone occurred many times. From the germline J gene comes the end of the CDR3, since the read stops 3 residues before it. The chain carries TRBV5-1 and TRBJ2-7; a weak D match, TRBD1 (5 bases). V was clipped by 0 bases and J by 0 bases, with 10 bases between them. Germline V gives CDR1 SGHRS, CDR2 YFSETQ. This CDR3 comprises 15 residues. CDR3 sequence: CASSLGWTPSYEQYF. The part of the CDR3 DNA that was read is TGCGCCAGCAGCTTGGGATGGACACCCTCCTACGAG.

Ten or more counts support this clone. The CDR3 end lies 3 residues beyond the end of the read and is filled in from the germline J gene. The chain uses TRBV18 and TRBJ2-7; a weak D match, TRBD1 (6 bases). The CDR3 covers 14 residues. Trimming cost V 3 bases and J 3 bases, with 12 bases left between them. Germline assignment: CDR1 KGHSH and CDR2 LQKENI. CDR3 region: CASSPPDRDYEQYF. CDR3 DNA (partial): TGTGCCAGCTCACCTCCGGACAGAGACTACGAG.

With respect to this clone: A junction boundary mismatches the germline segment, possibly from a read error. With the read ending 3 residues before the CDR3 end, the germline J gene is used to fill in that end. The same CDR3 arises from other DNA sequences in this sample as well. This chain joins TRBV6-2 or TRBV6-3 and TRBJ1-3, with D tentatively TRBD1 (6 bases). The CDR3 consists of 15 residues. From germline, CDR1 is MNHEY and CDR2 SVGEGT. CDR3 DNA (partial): TGTGCCAGCAGGGGGGCCCTAAGCTCTGGAAACACG. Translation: CASRGALSSGNT. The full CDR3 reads CASRGALSSGNTIYF.

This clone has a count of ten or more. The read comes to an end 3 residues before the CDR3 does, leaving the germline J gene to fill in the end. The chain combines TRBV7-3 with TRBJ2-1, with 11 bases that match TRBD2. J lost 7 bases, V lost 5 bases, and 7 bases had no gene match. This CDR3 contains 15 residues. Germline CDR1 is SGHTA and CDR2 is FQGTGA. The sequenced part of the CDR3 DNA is TGTGCCAGCAGCCTCACTAGCGGGAGATTAAATGAG. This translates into CASSLTSGRLNE. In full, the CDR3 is CASSLTSGRLNEQFF. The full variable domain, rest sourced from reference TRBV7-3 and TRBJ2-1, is GAGVSQTPSNKVTEKGKYVELRCDPISGHTALYWYRQSLGQGPEFLIYFQGTGAADDSGLPNDRFFAVRPEGSVSTLKIQRTERGDSAVYLCASSLTSGRLNEQFFGPGTRLTVL.

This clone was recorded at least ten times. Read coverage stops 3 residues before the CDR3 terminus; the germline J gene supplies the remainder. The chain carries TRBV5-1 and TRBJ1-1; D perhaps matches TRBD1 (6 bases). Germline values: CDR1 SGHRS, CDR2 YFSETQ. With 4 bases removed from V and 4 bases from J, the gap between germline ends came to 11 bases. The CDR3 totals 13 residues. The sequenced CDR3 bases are TGCGCCAGCAGCCTGAGGGGGGGCACTGAA. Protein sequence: CASSLRGGTE. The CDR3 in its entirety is CASSLRGGTEAFF.

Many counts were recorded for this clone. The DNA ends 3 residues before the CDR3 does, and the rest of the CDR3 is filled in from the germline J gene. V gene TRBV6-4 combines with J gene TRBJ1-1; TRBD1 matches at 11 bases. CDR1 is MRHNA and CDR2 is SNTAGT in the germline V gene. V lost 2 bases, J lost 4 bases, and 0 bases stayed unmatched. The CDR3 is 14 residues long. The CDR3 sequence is CASSDGTGGTEAFF. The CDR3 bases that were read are TGTGCCAGCAGTGACGGGACAGGGGGCACTGAA.

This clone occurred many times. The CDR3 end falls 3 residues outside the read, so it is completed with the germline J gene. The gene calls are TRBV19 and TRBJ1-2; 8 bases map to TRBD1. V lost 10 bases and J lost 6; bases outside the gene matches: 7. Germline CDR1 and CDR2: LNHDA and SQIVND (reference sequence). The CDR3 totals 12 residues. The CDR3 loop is CATGQGRHGYTF. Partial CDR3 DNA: TGTGCCACCGGACAGGGTAGGCATGGC.

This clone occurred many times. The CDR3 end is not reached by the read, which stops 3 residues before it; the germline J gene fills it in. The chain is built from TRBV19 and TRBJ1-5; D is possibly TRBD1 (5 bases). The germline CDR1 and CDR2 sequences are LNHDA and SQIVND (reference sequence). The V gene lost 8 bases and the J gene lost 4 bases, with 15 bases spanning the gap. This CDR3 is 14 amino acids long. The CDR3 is CASQPGTWNQPQHF. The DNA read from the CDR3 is TGTGCCAGTCAACCCGGGACTTGGAATCAGCCC.

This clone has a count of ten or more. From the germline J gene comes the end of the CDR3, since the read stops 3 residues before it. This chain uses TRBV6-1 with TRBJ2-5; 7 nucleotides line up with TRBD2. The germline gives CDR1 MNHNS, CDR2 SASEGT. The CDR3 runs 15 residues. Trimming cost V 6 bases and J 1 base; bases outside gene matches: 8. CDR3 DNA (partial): TGTGCCAGCAGAGAACCGGGGGGTCCCCAAGAGACC. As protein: CASREPGGPQET. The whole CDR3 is CASREPGGPQETQYF.

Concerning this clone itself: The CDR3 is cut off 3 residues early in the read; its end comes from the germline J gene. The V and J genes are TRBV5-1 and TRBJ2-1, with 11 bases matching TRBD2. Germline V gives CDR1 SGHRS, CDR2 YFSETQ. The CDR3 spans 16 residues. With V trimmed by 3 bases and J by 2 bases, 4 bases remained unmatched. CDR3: CASSSIAGGTYNEQFF. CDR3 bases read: TGCGCCAGCAGCTCGATAGCGGGAGGGACCTACAATGAG. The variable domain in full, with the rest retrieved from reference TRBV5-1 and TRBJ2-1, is KAGVTQTPRYLIKTRGQQVTLSCSPISGHRSVSWYQQTPGQGLQFLFEYFSETQRNKGNFPGRFSGRQFSNSRSEMNVSTLELGDSALYLCASSSIAGGTYNEQFFGPGTRLTVL.

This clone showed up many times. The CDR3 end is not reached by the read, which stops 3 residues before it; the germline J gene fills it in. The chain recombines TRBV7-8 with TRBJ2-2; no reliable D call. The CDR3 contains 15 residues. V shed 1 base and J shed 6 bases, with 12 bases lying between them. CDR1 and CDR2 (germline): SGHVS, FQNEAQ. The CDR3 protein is CASSLEGSEAGELFF. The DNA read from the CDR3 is TGTGCCAGCAGCTTAGAGGGTTCCGAAGCCGGGGAG.

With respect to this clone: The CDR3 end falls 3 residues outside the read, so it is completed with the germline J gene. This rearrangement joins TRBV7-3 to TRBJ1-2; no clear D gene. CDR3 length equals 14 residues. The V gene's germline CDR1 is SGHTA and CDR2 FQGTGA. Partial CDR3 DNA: TGTGCCAGCAGCCCCGCGGCGCCAGACTACGAC. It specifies CASSPAAPDYD. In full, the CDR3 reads CASSPAAPDYDYTF. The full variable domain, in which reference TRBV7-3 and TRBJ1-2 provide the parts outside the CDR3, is GAGVSQTPSNKVTEKGKYVELRCDPISGHTALYWYRQSLGQGPEFLIYFQGTGAADDSGLPNDRFFAVRPEGSVSTLKIQRTERGDSAVYLCASSPAAPDYDYTFGSGTRLTVV.

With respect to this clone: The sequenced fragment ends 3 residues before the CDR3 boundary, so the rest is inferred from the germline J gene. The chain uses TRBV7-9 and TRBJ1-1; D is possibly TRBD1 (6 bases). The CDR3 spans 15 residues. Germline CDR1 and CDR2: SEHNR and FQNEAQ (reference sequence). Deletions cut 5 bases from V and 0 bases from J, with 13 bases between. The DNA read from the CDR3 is TGTGCCAGCAGCCCGCAGGGGACCTTGAACACTGAA. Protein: CASSPQGTLNTE. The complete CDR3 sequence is CASSPQGTLNTEAFF.

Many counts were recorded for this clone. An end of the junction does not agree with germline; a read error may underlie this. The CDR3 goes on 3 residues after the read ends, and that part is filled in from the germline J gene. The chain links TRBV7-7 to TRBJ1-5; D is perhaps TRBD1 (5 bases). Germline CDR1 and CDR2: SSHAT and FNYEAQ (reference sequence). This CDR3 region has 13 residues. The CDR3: CASSLTVNQPQHF. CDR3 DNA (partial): TGTGCTAGCAGCCTGACAGTAAATCAGCCC.

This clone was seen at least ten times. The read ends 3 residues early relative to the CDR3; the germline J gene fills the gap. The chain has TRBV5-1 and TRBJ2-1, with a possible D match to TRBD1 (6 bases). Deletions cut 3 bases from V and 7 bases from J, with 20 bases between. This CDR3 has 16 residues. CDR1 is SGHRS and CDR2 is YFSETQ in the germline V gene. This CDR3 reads CASSYQTGSLWNEQFF. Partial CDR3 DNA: TGCGCCAGCAGCTATCAGACAGGATCTCTGTGGAATGAG.